The T cell receptor (beta chain) described here comes from a study of cytomegalovirus exposure and HLA in healthy donors. Study findings and constraints: In a later analysis, an Asian-associated ancestry cluster reportedly showed fewer N-insertions than the roughly 650-donor mean. High sensitivity and specificity were reportedly achieved when the classifier diagnosed cytomegalovirus status.

Trimming cost V 5 bases and J 7 bases; bases outside gene matches: 13. The CDR3 covers 17 residues. Germline CDR1 and CDR2: MGHDK and SYGVNS. Primers included in the PCR were 60 Vbeta and 13 Jbeta primers. Assay: immunoSEQ multiplex PCR; the TCRdb copy retains only in-frame clones and omits some. Among roughly 230,000 clones listed, around 83% were seen once. Points on this clone: Its antigen is unidentified.

The sequencing input was PBMCs. The genes are TRBV25-1 and TRBJ2-2, with TRBD1 matching over 10 bases. This receptor was taken from a girl aged 2-10 years in good health and CMV-seronegative. CDR3 loop: CASSRSGTGAAGGELFF. DNA of the CDR3: TGTGCCAGCAGTAGATCCGGGACAGGGGCAGCCGGCGGGGAGCTGTTTTTT. The full variable domain, its missing parts supplied by reference TRBV25-1 and TRBJ2-2, is EADIYQTPRYLVIGTGKKITLECSQTMGHDKMYWYQQDPGMELHLIHYSYGVNSTEKGDLSSESTVSRIRTEHFPLTLESARPSHTSQYLCASSRSGTGAAGGELFFGEGSRLTVL.